Listed below are T cell receptor beta chains from one sample, sequenced in a study of T-cell memory formation after mild COVID-19. TCRdb ran MiXCR on the 5' RACE reads and lists one entry per CDR3 protein. Of about 110,000 distinct CDR3 sequences in the sample, over 15% are singletons; the top ten hold 5% to 6.5%. The sequencing input was PBMCs or a T cell subset sorted from them (not recorded which). These receptors were obtained from a man aged 18 to 29 who had mild COVID-19 (a few samples of this study predate the infection). Cell type and time point are not known. CDR3s include the opening cysteine and the closing phenylalanine or tryptophan. The order of the fields is V gene, J gene, clone size, CDR3 protein. Clone size is given for some rows only: seen once, a few or many times, or a class if the clone is expanded.

>TRBV12-3/TRBV12-4|TRBJ1-1|.
CASSPRRENTEAFF
>TRBV10-3|TRBJ2-5|few
CAISAGLAEETQYF
>TRBV7-2|TRBJ2-2|.
CASSARASDTGELFF
>TRBV25-1|TRBJ2-7|many
CASSPQTPHYEQYF
>TRBV28|TRBJ2-2|few
CASGGQPGELFF
>TRBV12-3/TRBV12-4|TRBJ2-1|medium-sized
CASAHWDRAYNEQFF
>TRBV18|TRBJ2-7|.
CASSPSPGARYEQYF
>TRBV20-1|TRBJ2-2|few
CSASRLGQGTGELFF
>TRBV5-1|TRBJ2-1|few
CASSGGQPYNEQFF
>TRBV30|TRBJ2-7|few
CAWSARTGGRSYEQYF
>TRBV12-5|TRBJ1-5|.
CASGRDGLKPQHF
>TRBV5-1|TRBJ2-7|many
CASSLGDEQYF
>TRBV15|TRBJ1-5|.
CATRYRGGDSNQPQHF
>TRBV5-6|TRBJ1-6|.
CASSLKRTYF
>TRBV7-3|TRBJ2-3|.
CASSLSRDTQYF
>TRBV2|TRBJ2-1|few
CASSDSRGNEQFF
>TRBV3-1|TRBJ1-1|few
CASSQAGTEAFF
>TRBV3-1|TRBJ1-1|.
CASSHVPWPGLDTEAFF
>TRBV11-2|TRBJ2-1|.
CASSGGYYNEQFF
>TRBV28|TRBJ2-1|.
CATMGQRGLNEQFF
>TRBV5-6|TRBJ1-1|.
CASSPHPGATEAFF
>TRBV7-6|TRBJ1-1|.
CASSLPRGQGGGTEAFF
>TRBV21-1|TRBJ2-2|.
CASSNRGPGELFF
>TRBV11-3|TRBJ1-1|few
CASSLVRGGEAFF
>TRBV5-1|TRBJ1-2|few
CASSLGRYGYTF
>TRBV5-1|TRBJ2-2|few
CASSRQGYTGELFF
>TRBV29-1|TRBJ2-7|.
CSVGYRGTYEQYF
>TRBV5-4|TRBJ2-5|.
CASALSPALLQETQYF
>TRBV2|TRBJ2-7|.
CASSNRGPPGEQYF
>TRBV12-3/TRBV12-4|TRBJ2-4|few
CASSFGGDRGDIQYF
>TRBV5-5|TRBJ2-3|.
CASSLGGTAGDTQYF
>TRBV7-9|TRBJ1-2|.
CASTMGREYGYTF
>TRBV5-1|TRBJ2-2|.
CASTKEGDLNTGELFF
>TRBV5-1|TRBJ2-4|.
CASSWGSSGLAKNIQYF
>TRBV7-6|TRBJ1-2|.
CASSLGFSEGYTF
>TRBV27|TRBJ2-1|.
CASSLLIAGGLFEQFF
>TRBV18|TRBJ2-7|.
CASSPGDRVHPEQYF